One sample yielded the 27 T cell receptor beta chains listed below, sequenced in a study of cytomegalovirus exposure and HLA in healthy donors. Use of 60 Vbeta and 13 Jbeta primers characterized the PCR. Using immunoSEQ multiplex PCR, the repertoire was profiled, and TCRdb retains in-frame clones only, with some absent. The sample carries approximately 290,000 clones, over 70% recorded once. Sequencing input: PBMCs. Receptors originate from a girl between 2 and 10 years old in good health and CMV-seronegative.

This rearrangement joins TRBV7-8 to TRBJ2-1, with 9 bases identical to TRBD2. The germline V gene has CDR1 SGHVS and CDR2 FQNEAQ. V gave up 5 bases and J gave up 8 bases; unmatched junction bases: 13. The CDR3 has 16 residues. CDR3 nucleotide sequence: TGTGCCAGCAGCCCAGCGGGCGGGGGGGCCCCCGATGAGCAGTTCTTC. It specifies CASSPAGGGAPDEQFF.

This clone was seen a few times. The chain combines TRBV2 with TRBJ2-7, with D unresolved. Per the germline V gene, CDR1 is SNHLY and CDR2 is FYNNEI. This CDR3 contains 15 residues. V was trimmed by 4 bases and J by 0 bases, leaving 13 bases between them. CDR3 sequence reads: CASSAMVSGSYEQYF. CDR3 DNA sequence: TGTGCCAGCAGTGCTATGGTCTCCGGCTCCTACGAGCAGTACTTC.

The V call is TRBV5-8, the J call TRBJ2-1, with 14 bases fitting TRBD2. CDR1 and CDR2 from the germline V gene are SGHTS and YDEGEE. The junction had 9 bases not matched to a gene; V was cut back by 4 bases and J by 15 bases. This CDR3 comprises 14 residues. CDR3: CASSPRTSGRILFF. The CDR3 coding sequence is TGTGCCAGCAGCCCCAGGACTAGCGGGAGGATTTTGTTCTTC.

This clone was detected only a few times. J is TRBJ2-7 and V is TRBV28, with 9 positions matching TRBD2. CDR1 and CDR2 (germline): MDHEN, SYDVKM. The trim removed 2 bases at V and 7 bases at J, leaving 9 bases unmatched. There are 15 residues in the CDR3. The CDR3 sequence is CASSLVLAGPWEQYF. Written as DNA, the CDR3 is TGTGCCAGCAGTTTAGTTCTAGCGGGGCCTTGGGAGCAGTACTTC.

This chain connects TRBV7-6 to TRBJ2-7, with 14 bases matching TRBD2. J lost 2 bases, V lost 0 bases, and 9 bases had no gene match. The CDR3 has 19 amino acids. The V gene's germline CDR1 is SGHVS and CDR2 FNYEAQ. For the CDR3, the DNA is TGTGCCAGCAGCTTAGCGCCTAGGACTAGCGGGGGGAAGACCTACGAGCAGTACTTC. Amino acids: CASSLAPRTSGGKTYEQYF.

This clone has a handful of counts. The chain combines TRBV5-1 with TRBJ2-1, with TRBD2 matching over 7 bases. Losses at the gene ends were 1 base for V and 4 bases for J; bases not matched to a gene: 11. CDR1 is SGHRS, CDR2 YFSETQ, per germline. The length of the CDR3 is 17 residues. CDR3 region: CASSLFEGGAKYNEQFF. The CDR3 DNA is TGCGCCAGCAGCTTGTTTGAGGGAGGGGCCAAGTACAATGAGCAGTTCTTC.

The chain links TRBV11-2 to TRBJ1-3; D uncertain. V lost 6 bases and J 4 bases, leaving 13 bases between the germline ends. Germline V gene data show CDR1 as SGHAT and CDR2 as FQNNGV. This CDR3 has 14 residues. The DNA for the CDR3 is TGTGCCAGCAGTCCCGTTGGAGGGGGAAACACCATATATTTT. Protein sequence: CASSPVGGGNTIYF.

J is TRBJ1-1 and V is TRBV29-1; maybe TRBD1 (6 bases). This CDR3 is 16 amino acids long. Germline V gene sequence: CDR1 SQVTM, CDR2 ANQGSEA. Trimming stripped 6 bases from V and 1 base from J, with 21 bases between. DNA for the CDR3: TGCAGCGTACATGGAACACAGGGCAGGGCGAACACTGAAGCTTTCTTT. Translation gives CSVHGTQGRANTEAFF. Full variable domain (rest looked up from reference TRBV29-1 and TRBJ1-1): SAVISQKPSRDICQRGTSLTIQCQVDSQVTMMFWYRQQPGQSLTLIATANQGSEATYESGFVIDKFPISRPNLTFSTLTVSNMSPEDSSIYLCSVHGTQGRANTEAFFGQGTRLTVV.

The chain joins TRBV28 to TRBJ2-4, with TRBD2 matching over 7 bases. Germline V gene data show CDR1 as MDHEN and CDR2 as SYDVKM. J gave up 8 bases and V 4 bases, and 11 bases lay outside the gene matches. The CDR3 totals 15 residues. As DNA, the CDR3 is TGTGCCAGCAGTTCGTCTGGCGGGGGACTGGACATTCAGTACTTC. It codes for CASSSSGGGLDIQYF.

J is TRBJ1-1 and V is TRBV29-1; TRBD1 agrees at 7 bases. The CDR3 extends over 14 amino acids. V lost 2 bases and J lost 1; bases outside the gene matches: 4. Germline V gene sequence: CDR1 SQVTM, CDR2 ANQGSEA. The CDR3 reads CSVETRTGNTEAFF. The CDR3 DNA is TGCAGCGTTGAAACTCGGACAGGGAACACTGAAGCTTTCTTT.

The CDR3 is CASSLVAAQAYEQYF. For the CDR3, the DNA is TGTGCCAGCAGCTTAGTGGCGGCCCAAGCTTACGAGCAGTACTTC. The rearrangement links TRBV7-8 to TRBJ2-7; D ambiguous. The ends were cut back, 1 base at V and 4 bases at J, with 14 bases in the middle. Germline V lookup: CDR1 SGHVS, CDR2 FQNEAQ. This CDR3 is 15 amino acids long.

This sequence joins TRBV2 and TRBJ2-2; weak D call: TRBD1 (7 bases). V was pared by 7 bases and J by 6 bases, with 18 bases between. The length of the CDR3 is 15 residues. Germline lookup yields CDR1 SNHLY and CDR2 FYNNEI. The CDR3 is CASMQEGALPGELFF. CDR3 sequence (DNA): TGTGCCAGCATGCAGGAGGGGGCTCTCCCCGGGGAGCTGTTTTTT.

This chain connects TRBV7-9 to TRBJ1-2; D unclear. V was clipped by 1 base and J by 6 bases, with 21 bases between them. Germline CDR1 reads SEHNR; CDR2 reads FQNEAQ (reference sequence). The CDR3 loop spans 17 amino acids. CDR3 nucleotide sequence: TGTGCCAGCAGCTTAGTAAGTCGATGGTGGGAGACCGATGGCTACACCTTC. Protein: CASSLVSRWWETDGYTF.

The V and J genes are TRBV7-6 and TRBJ1-3, with TRBD1 matching 7 bases. In germline, CDR1 is SGHVS, CDR2 FNYEAQ. The CDR3 is 16 amino acids. Trimming at V came to 5 bases and at J to 2 bases, leaving 9 bases not matched to a gene. The CDR3 sequence: CASSEQGSWTGNTIYF. CDR3 sequence (DNA): TGTGCCAGCAGCGAACAGGGGAGTTGGACTGGAAACACCATATATTTT.

V is TRBV19 and J is TRBJ2-7; 8 positions agree with TRBD1. Looked up from germline, CDR1 is LNHDA and CDR2 is SQIVND (reference sequence). Trimming cost V 7 bases and J 6 bases; bases outside gene matches: 11. The CDR3 length is 14 residues. CDR3 DNA sequence: TGTGCCAGTAAGATCTCCGGGACAGGAATCGAGCAGTACTTC. This codes for CASKISGTGIEQYF.

The CDR3 coding sequence is TGTGCCAGCAGTTTCGGAAACCGGGACAGAATTTCTGGGGCCAACGTCCTGACTTTC. Amino acid sequence: CASSFGNRDRISGANVLTF. The chain carries TRBV28 and TRBJ2-6, with TRBD1 matching over 7 bases. From germline, CDR1 is MDHEN and CDR2 SYDVKM. The CDR3 spans 19 residues. The V gene end was trimmed by 3 bases and the J gene end by 1 base; junction bases not matched to a gene: 12.

The rearrangement uses TRBV11-2 and TRBJ2-3; D is unclear. CDR3 length: 16 amino acids. Germline V gives CDR1 SGHAT, CDR2 FQNNGV. Trimming removed 2 bases from V and 4 bases from J, with 16 bases in between. CDR3 in amino acids: CASSLFFQVGADTQYF. The CDR3 bases are TGTGCCAGCAGCTTATTCTTCCAGGTCGGCGCAGATACGCAGTATTTT.

The chain has TRBV28 and TRBJ2-7; tentatively, D is TRBD1 (9 bases). Germline V gene lookup returns CDR1 MDHEN and CDR2 SYDVKM. The V end was cut by 5 bases, the J end by 4 bases, with 18 bases between. The CDR3 consists of 15 residues. Written as DNA, the CDR3 is TGTGCCAGCAGTACAGGGGGCGCGGGGGGATACGAGCAGTACTTC. This codes for CASSTGGAGGYEQYF. The full variable domain, with the rest looked up from reference TRBV28 and TRBJ2-7, is DVKVTQSSRYLVKRTGEKVFLECVQDMDHENMFWYRQDPGLGLRLIYFSYDVKMKEKGDIPEGYSVSREKKERFSLILESASTNQTSMYLCASSTGGAGGYEQYFGPGTRLTVT.

This sequence joins TRBV5-1 and TRBJ2-6; 9 nucleotides align to TRBD1. In germline, CDR1 is SGHRS, CDR2 YFSETQ. The V and J ends lost 6 bases and 2 bases, in that order; junction bases with no gene match: 6. This CDR3 has 16 residues. This CDR3 reads CASTGTGNAGANVLTF. The CDR3 nucleotides read TGCGCCAGCACCGGGACAGGGAATGCTGGGGCCAACGTCCTGACTTTC.

The rearrangement links TRBV28 to TRBJ2-1; the match to TRBD2 covers 7 bases. The CDR3 runs 15 residues. Germline loops: CDR1 MDHEN, CDR2 SYDVKM. Trimming took 1 base from V and 8 from J; bases not matched to a gene: 8. The DNA of the CDR3 is TGTGCCAGCAGTTTATCCTTGGGGAGGGCATATGAGCAGTTCTTC. It is translated as CASSLSLGRAYEQFF.

To note about this clone: One junction end does not reproduce the germline sequence, and a read error may be involved. V gene TRBV7-9 combines with J gene TRBJ2-3, with unresolved D. Germline CDR1 is SEHNR and CDR2 is FQNEAQ (reference sequence). The CDR3 is made up of 16 amino acids. The CDR3 nucleotides are TGTTCCAGCAGCCTTAGCAAACCTTCACTCACAGATACGCAGTATTTT. Amino acids: CSSSLSKPSLTDTQYF.

This clone showed up just once. The CDR3 nucleotides read TGTGCCAGCAGTTTATCGCTAGTCGGATTCTACGAGCAGTACTTC. As protein: CASSLSLVGFYEQYF. The chain is built from TRBV27 and TRBJ2-7; D gene ambiguous. V lost 0 bases, J lost 3 bases, and 12 bases lay in between. CDR1 is MNHEY, CDR2 SMNVEV, per germline (reference sequence). CDR3 length: 15 amino acids.

This clone was found a few times. This sequence joins TRBV30 and TRBJ2-7, with 8 bases fitting TRBD2. The germline CDR1 and CDR2 sequences are GTSNPN and SVGIG (reference sequence). The junction had 17 bases not matched to a gene; V was cut back by 1 base and J by 0 bases. The CDR3 is made up of 19 amino acids. CDR3 sequence: CAWSAGWTSRSTPSYEQYF. The CDR3 DNA reads as TGTGCCTGGAGTGCGGGATGGACTAGCCGGTCAACCCCCTCCTACGAGCAGTACTTC.

This sequence joins TRBV11-2 and TRBJ1-2, with unresolved D. Between the trimmed V and J ends, which lost 5 bases and 10 bases, there was a span of 32 bases. From germline, CDR1 is SGHAT and CDR2 FQNNGV. The CDR3 is 18 residues long. The CDR3 region is CASSPGDRWSGAGEVYTF. CDR3 DNA: TGTGCCAGCAGCCCCGGGGATCGGTGGTCGGGCGCAGGTGAAGTCTACACCTTC.

V usage is TRBV7-7 and J usage is TRBJ2-3; 7 nucleotides match TRBD1. This CDR3 comprises 15 residues. Losses at the gene ends were 5 bases for V and 3 bases for J; bases not matched to a gene: 8. Germline loops: CDR1 SSHAT, CDR2 FNYEAQ (reference sequence). This CDR3 is CASSPGQHMTDTQYF. CDR3 in DNA: TGTGCCAGCAGCCCGGGACAGCATATGACAGATACGCAGTATTTT.

This chain connects TRBV5-6 to TRBJ1-2; TRBD1 is a possible D gene (5 bases). Germline CDR1 and CDR2: SGHDT and YYEEEE. Trimming pared 0 bases from V and 4 bases from J, leaving 13 bases between. The CDR3 spans 15 residues. CDR3 nucleotides: TGTGCCAGCAGCTTGGCTGGGGGGAAGGGCTATGGCTACACCTTC. Translating it yields CASSLAGGKGYGYTF.

The rearrangement links TRBV19 to TRBJ2-2; 11 nucleotides line up with TRBD2. Trimming at V came to 6 bases and at J to 0 bases, leaving 6 bases not matched to a gene. The CDR3 contains 17 residues. In germline, CDR1 is LNHDA, CDR2 SQIVND (reference sequence). CDR3 in amino acids: CASSLLAGVTNTGELFF. The DNA for the CDR3 is TGTGCCAGTAGCTTACTAGCGGGGGTAACGAACACCGGGGAGCTGTTTTTT.